This TCR beta chain was identified in a study of radiotherapy plus CTLA-4 blockade in lung cancer. The protocol was immunoSEQ multiplex PCR, while the TCRdb copy is restricted to in-frame clones and leaves out a portion. The table lists tens of thousands of clones, 60% to 85% of them singletons. The receptor's source is a human donor with non-small cell lung cancer whose response to radiotherapy plus ipilimumab could not be evaluated. Some clones in this sample may be carry-over from other donors' samples. Specimen: peripheral blood, collected from a patient treated with radiotherapy plus ipilimumab.

The DNA for the CDR3 is TGTGCCAGCAGCTGGGGACAGGGTGGATTCCAAGAGACCCAGTACTTC. It is translated as CASSWGQGGFQETQYF. The chain joins TRBV5-6 to TRBJ2-5, with 9 positions matching TRBD1. Germline V gene lookup returns CDR1 SGHDT and CDR2 YYEEEE. The CDR3 sequence is 16 residues long. With V trimmed by 3 bases and J by 1 base, 7 bases remained unmatched.